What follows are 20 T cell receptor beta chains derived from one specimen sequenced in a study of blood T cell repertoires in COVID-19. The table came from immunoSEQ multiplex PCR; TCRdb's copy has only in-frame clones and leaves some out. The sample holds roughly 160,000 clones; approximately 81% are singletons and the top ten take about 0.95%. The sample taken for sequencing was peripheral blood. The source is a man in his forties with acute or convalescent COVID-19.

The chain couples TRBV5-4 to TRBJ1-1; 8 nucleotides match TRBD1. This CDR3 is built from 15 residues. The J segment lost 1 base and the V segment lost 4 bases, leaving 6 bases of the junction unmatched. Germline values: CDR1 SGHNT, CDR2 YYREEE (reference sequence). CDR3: CASSPGQAKNTEAFF. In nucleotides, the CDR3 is TGTGCCAGCAGCCCGGGACAGGCGAAGAACACTGAAGCTTTCTTT.

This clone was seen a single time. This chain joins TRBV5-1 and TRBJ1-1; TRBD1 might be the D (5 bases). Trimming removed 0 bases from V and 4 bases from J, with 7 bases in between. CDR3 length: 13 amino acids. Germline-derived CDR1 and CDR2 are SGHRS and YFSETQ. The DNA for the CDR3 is TGCGCCAGCAGCTTGGGGGGCATCACTGAAGCTTTCTTT. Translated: CASSLGGITEAFF. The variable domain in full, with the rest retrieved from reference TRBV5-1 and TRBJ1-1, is KAGVTQTPRYLIKTRGQQVTLSCSPISGHRSVSWYQQTPGQGLQFLFEYFSETQRNKGNFPGRFSGRQFSNSRSEMNVSTLELGDSALYLCASSLGGITEAFFGQGTRLTVV.

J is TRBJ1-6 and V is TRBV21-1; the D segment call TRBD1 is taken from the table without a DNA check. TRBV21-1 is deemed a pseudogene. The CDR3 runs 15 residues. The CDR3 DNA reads TGTGCCAGCAGCAAAAGGACATCTTATAATTCACCCCTCCACTTT. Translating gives CASSKRTSYNSPLHF.

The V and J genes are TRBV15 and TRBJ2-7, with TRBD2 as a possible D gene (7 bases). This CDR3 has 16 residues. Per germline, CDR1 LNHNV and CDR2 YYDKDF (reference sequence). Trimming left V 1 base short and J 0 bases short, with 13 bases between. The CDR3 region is CATSRGRGGSSYEQYF. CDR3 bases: TGTGCCACCAGCAGAGGGAGGGGGGGCAGCTCCTACGAGCAGTACTTC. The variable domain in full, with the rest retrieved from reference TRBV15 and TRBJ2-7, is DAMVIQNPRYQVTQFGKPVTLSCSQTLNHNVMYWYQQKSSQAPKLLFHYYDKDFNNEADTPDNFQSRRPNTSFCFLDIRSPGLGDTAMYLCATSRGRGGSSYEQYFGPGTRLTVT.

The CDR3 reads CASSLRWRQGGRNTGELFF. The CDR3 bases are TGTGCCAGTAGTCTCCGGTGGAGACAGGGAGGTAGGAACACCGGGGAGCTGTTTTTT. This rearrangement joins TRBV19 to TRBJ2-2, with D perhaps TRBD1 (7 bases). This CDR3 is 19 amino acids long. Germline CDR1 LNHDA, CDR2 SQIVND (reference sequence). Deletions cut 5 bases from V and 1 base from J, with 23 bases between.

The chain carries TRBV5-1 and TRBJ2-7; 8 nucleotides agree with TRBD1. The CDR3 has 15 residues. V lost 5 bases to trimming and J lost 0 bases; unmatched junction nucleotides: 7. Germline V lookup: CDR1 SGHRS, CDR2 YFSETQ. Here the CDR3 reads CASRWGQASSYEQYF. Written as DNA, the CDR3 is TGCGCCAGCAGATGGGGACAGGCCAGCTCCTACGAGCAGTACTTC.

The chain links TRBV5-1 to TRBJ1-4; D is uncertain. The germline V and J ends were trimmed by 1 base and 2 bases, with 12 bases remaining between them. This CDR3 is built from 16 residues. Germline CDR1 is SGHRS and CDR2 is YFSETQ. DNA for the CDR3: TGCGCCAGCAGCTTGAGCGGGATTGGGACTAATGAAAAACTGTTTTTT. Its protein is CASSLSGIGTNEKLFF.

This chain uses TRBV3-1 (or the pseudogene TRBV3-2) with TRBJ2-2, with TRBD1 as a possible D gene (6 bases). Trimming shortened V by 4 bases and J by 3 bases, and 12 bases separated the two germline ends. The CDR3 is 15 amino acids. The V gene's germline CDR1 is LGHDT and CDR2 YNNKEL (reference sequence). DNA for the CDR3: TGTGCCAGCAGCCGTGGACAGCTCCACACCGGGGAGCTGTTTTTT. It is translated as CASSRGQLHTGELFF.

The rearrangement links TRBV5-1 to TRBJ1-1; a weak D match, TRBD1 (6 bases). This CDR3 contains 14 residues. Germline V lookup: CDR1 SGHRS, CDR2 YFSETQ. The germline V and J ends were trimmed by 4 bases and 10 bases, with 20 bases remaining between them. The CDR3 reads CASSGPGTRDPAFF. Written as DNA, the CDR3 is TGCGCCAGCAGCGGTCCCGGGACACGGGACCCAGCTTTCTTT.

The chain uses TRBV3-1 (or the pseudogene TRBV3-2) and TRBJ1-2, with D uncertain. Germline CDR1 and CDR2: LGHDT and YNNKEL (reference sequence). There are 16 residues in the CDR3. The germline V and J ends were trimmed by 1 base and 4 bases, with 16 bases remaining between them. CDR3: CASSQGVGGLGYGYTF. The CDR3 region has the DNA TGTGCCAGCAGCCAAGGGGTCGGCGGGTTGGGCTATGGCTACACCTTC.

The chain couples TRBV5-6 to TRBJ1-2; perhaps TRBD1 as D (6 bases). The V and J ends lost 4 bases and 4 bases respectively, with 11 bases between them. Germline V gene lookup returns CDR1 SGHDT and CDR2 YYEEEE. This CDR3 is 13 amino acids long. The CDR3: CASSEGQFYGYTF. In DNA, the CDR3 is TGTGCCAGCAGCGAGGGACAATTCTATGGCTACACCTTC.

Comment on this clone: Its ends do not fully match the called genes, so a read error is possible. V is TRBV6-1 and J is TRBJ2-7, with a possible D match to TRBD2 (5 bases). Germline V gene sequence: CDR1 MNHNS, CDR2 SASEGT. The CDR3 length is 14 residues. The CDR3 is CASSKARETYEQYF. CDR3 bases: TGTGCCAGCAGTAAAGCTAGGGAGACCTACGAGCAGTACTTC.

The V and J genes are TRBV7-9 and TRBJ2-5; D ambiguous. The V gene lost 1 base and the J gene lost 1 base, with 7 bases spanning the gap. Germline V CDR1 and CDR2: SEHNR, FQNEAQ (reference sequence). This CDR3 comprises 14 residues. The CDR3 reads CASSLGRAQETQYF. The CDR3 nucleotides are TGTGCCAGCAGCTTAGGCCGAGCCCAAGAGACCCAGTACTTC.

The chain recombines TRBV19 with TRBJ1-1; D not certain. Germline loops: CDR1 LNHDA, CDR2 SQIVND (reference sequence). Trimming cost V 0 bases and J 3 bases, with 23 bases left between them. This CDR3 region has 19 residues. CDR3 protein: CASSIDLLALRPMDTEAFF. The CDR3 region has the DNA TGTGCCAGTAGTATAGACCTCCTCGCTCTGCGTCCCATGGACACTGAAGCTTTCTTT.

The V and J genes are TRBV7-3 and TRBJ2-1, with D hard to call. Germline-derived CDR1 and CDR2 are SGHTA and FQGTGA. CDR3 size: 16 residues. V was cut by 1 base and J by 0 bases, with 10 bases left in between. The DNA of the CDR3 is TGTGCCAGCAGCTTAAACGAGTATAGCTCCTACAATGAGCAGTTCTTC. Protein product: CASSLNEYSSYNEQFF.

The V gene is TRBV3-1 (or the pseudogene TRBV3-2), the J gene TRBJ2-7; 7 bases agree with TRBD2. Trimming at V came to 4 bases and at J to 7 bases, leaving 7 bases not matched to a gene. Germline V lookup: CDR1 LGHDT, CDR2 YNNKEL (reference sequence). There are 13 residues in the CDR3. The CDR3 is CASSRGREGEQYF. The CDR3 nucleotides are TGTGCCAGCAGCCGTGGCAGGGAGGGAGAGCAGTACTTC.

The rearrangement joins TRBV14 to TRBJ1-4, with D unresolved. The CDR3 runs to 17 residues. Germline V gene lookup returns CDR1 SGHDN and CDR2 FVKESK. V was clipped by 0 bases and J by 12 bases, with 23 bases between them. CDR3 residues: CASSQERGRVVPEELFF. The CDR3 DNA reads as TGTGCCAGCAGCCAAGAGAGAGGTAGGGTCGTCCCGGAGGAACTGTTTTTT.

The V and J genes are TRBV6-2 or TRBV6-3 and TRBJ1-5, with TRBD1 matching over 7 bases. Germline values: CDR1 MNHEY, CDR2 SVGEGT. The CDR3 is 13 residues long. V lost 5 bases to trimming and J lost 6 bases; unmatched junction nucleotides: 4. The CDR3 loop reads CASSRQGGQPQHF. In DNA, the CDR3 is TGTGCCAGCAGTCGACAGGGTGGTCAGCCCCAGCATTTT.

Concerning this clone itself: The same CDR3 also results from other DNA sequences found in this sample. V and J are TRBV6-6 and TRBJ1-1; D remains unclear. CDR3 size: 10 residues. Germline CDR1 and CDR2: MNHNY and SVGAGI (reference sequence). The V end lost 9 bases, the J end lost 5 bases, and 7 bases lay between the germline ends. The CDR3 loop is CASSGTEAFF. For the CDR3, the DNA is TGTGCCAGTTCCGGGACTGAAGCTTTCTTT.

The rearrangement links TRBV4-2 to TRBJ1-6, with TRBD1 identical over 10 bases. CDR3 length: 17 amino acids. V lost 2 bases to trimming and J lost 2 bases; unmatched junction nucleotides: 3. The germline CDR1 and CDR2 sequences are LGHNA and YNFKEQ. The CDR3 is CASSQPGQGPYNSPLHF. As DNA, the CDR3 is TGTGCCAGCAGCCAACCGGGACAGGGGCCCTATAATTCACCCCTCCACTTT.